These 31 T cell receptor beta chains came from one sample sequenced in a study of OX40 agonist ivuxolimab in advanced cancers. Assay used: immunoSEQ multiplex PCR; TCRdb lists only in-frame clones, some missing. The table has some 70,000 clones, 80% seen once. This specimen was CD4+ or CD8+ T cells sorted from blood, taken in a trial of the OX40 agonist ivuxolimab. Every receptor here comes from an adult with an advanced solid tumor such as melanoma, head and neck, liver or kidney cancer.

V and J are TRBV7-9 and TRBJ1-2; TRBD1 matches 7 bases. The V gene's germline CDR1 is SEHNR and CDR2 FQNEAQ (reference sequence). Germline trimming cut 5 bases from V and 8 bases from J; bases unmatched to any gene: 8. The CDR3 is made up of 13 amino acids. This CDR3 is CASSDRVGVGYTF. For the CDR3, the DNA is TGTGCCAGCAGCGACAGGGTCGGAGTGGGCTACACCTTC.

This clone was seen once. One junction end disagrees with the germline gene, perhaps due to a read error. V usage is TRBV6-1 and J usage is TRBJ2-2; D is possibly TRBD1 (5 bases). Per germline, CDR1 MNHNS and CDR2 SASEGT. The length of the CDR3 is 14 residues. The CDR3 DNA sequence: TGTGCCAGCATTGAAGGGGCAGGGACCGGGGAGCTGTTTTTT. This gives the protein CASIEGAGTGELFF.

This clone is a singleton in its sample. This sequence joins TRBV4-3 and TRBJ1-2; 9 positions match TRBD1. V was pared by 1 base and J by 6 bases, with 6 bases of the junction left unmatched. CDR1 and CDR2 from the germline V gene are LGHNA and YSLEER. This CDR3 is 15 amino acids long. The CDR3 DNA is TGCGCCAGCAGCCAAGGGGCACAGGGGGCCGATGGCTACACCTTC. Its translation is CASSQGAQGADGYTF.

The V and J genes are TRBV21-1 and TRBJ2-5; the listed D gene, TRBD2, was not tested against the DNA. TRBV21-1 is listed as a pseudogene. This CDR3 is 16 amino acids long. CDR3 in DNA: TGTGCCAGCAGCAAAGGGAAACTAGCGGGGGGGGAGACCCAGTACTTC. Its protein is CASSKGKLAGGETQYF.

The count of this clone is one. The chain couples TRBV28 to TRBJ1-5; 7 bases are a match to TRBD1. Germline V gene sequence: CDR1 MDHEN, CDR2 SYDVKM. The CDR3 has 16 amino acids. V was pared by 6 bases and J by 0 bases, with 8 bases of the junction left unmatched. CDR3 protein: CASRGQGVFSNQPQHF. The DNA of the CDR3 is TGTGCCAGCAGAGGTCAGGGGGTTTTTAGCAATCAGCCCCAGCATTTT.

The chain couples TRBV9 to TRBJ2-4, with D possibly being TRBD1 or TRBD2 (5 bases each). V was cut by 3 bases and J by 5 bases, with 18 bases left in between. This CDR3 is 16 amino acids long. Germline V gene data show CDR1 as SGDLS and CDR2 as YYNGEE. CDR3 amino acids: CASSETGASRQNIQYF. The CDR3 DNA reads TGTGCCAGCAGCGAAACCGGGGCCTCAAGGCAAAACATTCAGTACTTC.

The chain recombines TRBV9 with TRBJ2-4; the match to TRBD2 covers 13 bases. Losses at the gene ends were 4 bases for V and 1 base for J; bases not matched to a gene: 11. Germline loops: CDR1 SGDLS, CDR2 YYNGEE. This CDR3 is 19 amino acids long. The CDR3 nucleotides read TGTGCCAGCAGCTCAGGGACTAGCGGGGTGGATAGTGCCAAAAACATTCAGTACTTC. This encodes CASSSGTSGVDSAKNIQYF.

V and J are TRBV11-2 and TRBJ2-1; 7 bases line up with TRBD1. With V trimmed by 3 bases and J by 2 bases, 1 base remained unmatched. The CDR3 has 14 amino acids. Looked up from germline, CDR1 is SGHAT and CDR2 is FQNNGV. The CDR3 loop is CASSLGQTYNEQFF. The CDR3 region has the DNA TGTGCCAGCAGCTTGGGACAGACCTACAATGAGCAGTTCTTC.

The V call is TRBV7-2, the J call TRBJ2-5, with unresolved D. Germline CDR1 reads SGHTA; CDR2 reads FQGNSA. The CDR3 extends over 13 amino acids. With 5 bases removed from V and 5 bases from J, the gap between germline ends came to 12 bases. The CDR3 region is CASSPYGTETQYF. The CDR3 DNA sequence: TGTGCCAGCAGCCCCTACGGTACCGAGACCCAGTACTTC.

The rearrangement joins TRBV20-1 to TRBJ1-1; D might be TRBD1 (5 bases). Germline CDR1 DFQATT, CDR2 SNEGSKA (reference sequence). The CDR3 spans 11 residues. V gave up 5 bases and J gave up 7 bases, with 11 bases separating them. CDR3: CSARDVGEAFF. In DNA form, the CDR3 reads TGCAGTGCTCGGGACGTGGGTGAAGCTTTCTTT.

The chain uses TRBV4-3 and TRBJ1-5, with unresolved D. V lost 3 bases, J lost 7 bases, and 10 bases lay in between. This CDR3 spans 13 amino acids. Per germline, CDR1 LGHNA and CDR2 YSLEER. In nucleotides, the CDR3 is TGCGCCAGCAGCCACGGACCGGGCCAGCCCCAGCATTTT. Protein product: CASSHGPGQPQHF.

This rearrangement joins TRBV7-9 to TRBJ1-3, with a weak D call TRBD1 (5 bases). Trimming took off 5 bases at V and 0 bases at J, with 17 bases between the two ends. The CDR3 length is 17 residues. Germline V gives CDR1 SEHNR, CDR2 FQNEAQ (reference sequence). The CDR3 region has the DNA TGTGCCAGCAGCAGAGGGGACGGCTTTAGCTCTGGAAACACCATATATTTT. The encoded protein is CASSRGDGFSSGNTIYF.

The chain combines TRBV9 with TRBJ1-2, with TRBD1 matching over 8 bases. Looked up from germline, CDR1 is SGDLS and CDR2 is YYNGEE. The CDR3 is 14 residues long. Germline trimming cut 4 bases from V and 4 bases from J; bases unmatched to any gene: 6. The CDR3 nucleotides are TGTGCCAGCAGCTCCTCGACAGGGGCCTATGGCTACACCTTC. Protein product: CASSSSTGAYGYTF.

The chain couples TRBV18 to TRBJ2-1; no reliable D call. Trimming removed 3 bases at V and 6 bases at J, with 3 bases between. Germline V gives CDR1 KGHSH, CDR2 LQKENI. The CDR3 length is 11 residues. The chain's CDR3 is CASSPGNEQFF. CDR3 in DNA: TGTGCCAGCTCACCGGGCAATGAGCAGTTCTTC.

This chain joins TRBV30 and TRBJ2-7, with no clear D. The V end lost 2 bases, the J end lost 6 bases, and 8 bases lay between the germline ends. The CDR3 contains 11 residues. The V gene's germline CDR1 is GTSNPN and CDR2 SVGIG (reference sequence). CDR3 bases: TGTGCCTGGAGTCACGAGGCCGAGCAGTACTTC. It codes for CAWSHEAEQYF. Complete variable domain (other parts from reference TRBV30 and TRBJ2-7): SQTIHQWPATLVQPVGSPLSLECTVEGTSNPNLYWYRQAAGRGLQLLFYSVGIGQISSEVPQNLSASRPQDRQFILSSKKLLLSDSGFYLCAWSHEAEQYFGPGTRLTVT.

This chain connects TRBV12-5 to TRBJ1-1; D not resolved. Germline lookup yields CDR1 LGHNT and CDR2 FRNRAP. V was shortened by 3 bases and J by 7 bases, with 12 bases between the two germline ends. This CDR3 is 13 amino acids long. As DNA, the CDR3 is TGTGCTAGTGGTTTCCCCCCCGGGGTTGAAGCTTTCTTT. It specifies CASGFPPGVEAFF.

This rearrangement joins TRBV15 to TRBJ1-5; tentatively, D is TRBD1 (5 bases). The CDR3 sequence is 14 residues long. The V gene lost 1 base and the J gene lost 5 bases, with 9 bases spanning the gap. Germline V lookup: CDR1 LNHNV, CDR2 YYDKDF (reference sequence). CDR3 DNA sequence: TGTGCCACCAGCAGAGCGACAGCCGATCAGCCCCAGCATTTT. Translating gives CATSRATADQPQHF. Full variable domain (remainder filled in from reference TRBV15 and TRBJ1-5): DAMVIQNPRYQVTQFGKPVTLSCSQTLNHNVMYWYQQKSSQAPKLLFHYYDKDFNNEADTPDNFQSRRPNTSFCFLDIRSPGLGDTAMYLCATSRATADQPQHFGDGTRLSIL.

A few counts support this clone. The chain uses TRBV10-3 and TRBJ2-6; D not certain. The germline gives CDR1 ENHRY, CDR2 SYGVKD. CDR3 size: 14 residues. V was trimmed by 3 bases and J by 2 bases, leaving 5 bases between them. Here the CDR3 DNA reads TGTGCCATCAGTGACGGTGCTGGGGCCAACGTCCTGACTTTC. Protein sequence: CAISDGAGANVLTF.

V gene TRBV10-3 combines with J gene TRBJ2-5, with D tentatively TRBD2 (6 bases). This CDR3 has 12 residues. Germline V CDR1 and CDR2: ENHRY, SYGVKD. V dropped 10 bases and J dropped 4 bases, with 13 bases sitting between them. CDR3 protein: CATGTEGETQYF. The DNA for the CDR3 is TGTGCCACCGGGACTGAGGGAGAGACCCAGTACTTC.

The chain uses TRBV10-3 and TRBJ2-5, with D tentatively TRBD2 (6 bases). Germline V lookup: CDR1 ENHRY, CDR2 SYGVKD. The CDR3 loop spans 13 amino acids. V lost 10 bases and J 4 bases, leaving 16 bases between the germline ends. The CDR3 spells CATSRGLSETQYF. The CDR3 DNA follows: TGTGCCACCTCGCGGGGACTCTCAGAGACCCAGTACTTC.

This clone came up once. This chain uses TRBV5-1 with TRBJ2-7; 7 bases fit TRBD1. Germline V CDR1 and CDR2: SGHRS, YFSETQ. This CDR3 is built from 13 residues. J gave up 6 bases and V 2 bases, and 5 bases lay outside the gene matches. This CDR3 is CASSLRSGGEQYF. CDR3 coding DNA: TGCGCCAGCAGCTTAAGATCAGGGGGCGAGCAGTACTTC.

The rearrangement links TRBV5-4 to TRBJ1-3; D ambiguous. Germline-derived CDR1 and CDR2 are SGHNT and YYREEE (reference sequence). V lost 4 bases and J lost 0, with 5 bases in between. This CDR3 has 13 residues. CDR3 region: CASSEASGNTIYF. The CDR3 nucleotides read TGTGCCAGCAGCGAAGCCTCTGGAAACACCATATATTTT.

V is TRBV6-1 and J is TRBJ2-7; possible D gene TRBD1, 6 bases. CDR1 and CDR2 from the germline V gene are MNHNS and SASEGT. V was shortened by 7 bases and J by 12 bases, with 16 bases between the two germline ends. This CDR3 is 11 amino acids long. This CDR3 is CASNRQALWYF. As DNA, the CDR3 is TGTGCCAGCAATAGACAGGCCCTATGGTACTTC.

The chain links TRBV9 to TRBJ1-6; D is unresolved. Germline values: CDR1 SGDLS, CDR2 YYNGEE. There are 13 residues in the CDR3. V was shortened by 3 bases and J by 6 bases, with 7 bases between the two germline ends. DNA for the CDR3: TGTGCCAGCAGCGCAGACCTTAATTCACCCCTCCACTTT. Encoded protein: CASSADLNSPLHF.

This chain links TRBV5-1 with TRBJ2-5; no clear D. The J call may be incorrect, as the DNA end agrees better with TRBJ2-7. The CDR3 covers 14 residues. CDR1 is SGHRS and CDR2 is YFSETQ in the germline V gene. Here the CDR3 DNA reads TGCGCCAGCAGCTTGGCCGACCCCGGGCGCGAGCAGTACTTC. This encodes CASSLADPGREQYF.

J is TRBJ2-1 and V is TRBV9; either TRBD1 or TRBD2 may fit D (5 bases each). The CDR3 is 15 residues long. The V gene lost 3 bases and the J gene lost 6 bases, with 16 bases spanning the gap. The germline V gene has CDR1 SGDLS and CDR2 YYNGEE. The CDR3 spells CASSATGAPRNEQFF. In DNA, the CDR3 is TGTGCCAGCAGCGCCACCGGGGCCCCCCGCAATGAGCAGTTCTTC.

CDR3 nucleotides: TGTGCCAGCAGCTCCGGGGGGAGCGCCACTGAAGCTTTCTTT. This gives the protein CASSSGGSATEAFF. V and J are TRBV7-8 and TRBJ1-1; D perhaps matches TRBD1 (5 bases). The CDR3 is 14 residues long. Trimming took off 4 bases at V and 4 bases at J, with 13 bases between the two ends. Germline V gene lookup returns CDR1 SGHVS and CDR2 FQNEAQ.

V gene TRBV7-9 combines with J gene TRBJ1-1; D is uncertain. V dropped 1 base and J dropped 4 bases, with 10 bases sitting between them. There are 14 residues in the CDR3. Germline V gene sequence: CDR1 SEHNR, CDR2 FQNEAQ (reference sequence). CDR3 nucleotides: TGTGCCAGCAGCTTAGTACGTGGCAGCACTGAAGCTTTCTTT. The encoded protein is CASSLVRGSTEAFF.

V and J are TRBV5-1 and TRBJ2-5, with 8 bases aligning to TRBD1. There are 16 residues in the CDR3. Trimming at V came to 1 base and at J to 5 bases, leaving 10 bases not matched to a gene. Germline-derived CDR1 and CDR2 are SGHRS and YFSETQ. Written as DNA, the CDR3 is TGCGCCAGCAGCTTGTCCCCCCAGGGGGCTGGGGAGACCCAGTACTTC. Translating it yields CASSLSPQGAGETQYF.

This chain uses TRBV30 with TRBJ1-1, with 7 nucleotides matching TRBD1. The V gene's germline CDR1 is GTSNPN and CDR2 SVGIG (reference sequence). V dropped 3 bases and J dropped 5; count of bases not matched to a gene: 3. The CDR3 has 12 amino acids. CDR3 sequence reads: CAWSQGGTEAFF. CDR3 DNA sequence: TGTGCCTGGAGCCAGGGGGGAACTGAAGCTTTCTTT.

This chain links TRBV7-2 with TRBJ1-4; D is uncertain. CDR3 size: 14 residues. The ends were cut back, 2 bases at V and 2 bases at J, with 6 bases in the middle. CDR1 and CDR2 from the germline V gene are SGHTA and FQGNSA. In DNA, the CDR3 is TGTGCCAGCAGCTTAAGGAGGACTAATGAAAAACTGTTTTTT. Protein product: CASSLRRTNEKLFF. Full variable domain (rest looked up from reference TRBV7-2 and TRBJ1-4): GAGVSQSPSNKVTEKGKDVELRCDPISGHTALYWYRQSLGQGLEFLIYFQGNSAPDKSGLPSDRFSAERTGGSVSTLTIQRTQQEDSAVYLCASSLRRTNEKLFFGSGTQLSVL.